These T cell receptor beta chains were read from a single sample in a study of cytomegalovirus exposure and HLA in healthy donors. Using immunoSEQ multiplex PCR, the repertoire was profiled, and TCRdb retains in-frame clones only, with some absent. This table holds about 98,000 clones, around 70% found once. Material: PBMCs. The receptors here all came from a man aged 45-60 years in good health and CMV-seronegative. Each CDR3 is given with its conserved first and last residue. D genes are given only for firm matches. For some rows the clone size is stated as once, few or many, or as a class when expanded; others skip it.

cdr3_aa: CASSSTGATDTQYF; clone_size: few; v_call: TRBV5-1; d_call: TRBD1
cdr3_aa: CASGQGVNQPQHF; clone_size: -; v_call: TRBV6-1; d_call: -
cdr3_aa: CASSAAGAIWATNGKLFF; clone_size: -; v_call: TRBV6-1; d_call: -
cdr3_aa: CASSSTSGENIQYF; clone_size: few; v_call: TRBV9; d_call: TRBD2
cdr3_aa: CASSLGGLGADYGYTF; clone_size: -; v_call: TRBV5-6; d_call: -
cdr3_aa: CATSRDLDPTGTKYEQYF; clone_size: -; v_call: TRBV15; d_call: TRBD1
cdr3_aa: CASSSGGPYEQYF; clone_size: -; v_call: TRBV18; d_call: -
cdr3_aa: CAISESAGGQETQYF; clone_size: -; v_call: TRBV10-3; d_call: TRBD2
cdr3_aa: CATSRASSGASNQETQYF; clone_size: -; v_call: TRBV15; d_call: TRBD2
cdr3_aa: CASSPQGNNSPLHF; clone_size: few; v_call: TRBV4-3; d_call: -
cdr3_aa: CASSSQGAGGELFF; clone_size: few; v_call: TRBV6-1; d_call: TRBD1
cdr3_aa: CASSLGTYEQYF; clone_size: -; v_call: TRBV7-8; d_call: -
cdr3_aa: CASTLRGGMENIQYF; clone_size: -; v_call: TRBV28; d_call: -
cdr3_aa: CASSETSGRTGELFF; clone_size: few; v_call: TRBV18; d_call: TRBD2
cdr3_aa: CASSDEYNQPQHF; clone_size: -; v_call: TRBV6-1; d_call: -
cdr3_aa: CAERLAGSTGYEQFF; clone_size: -; v_call: TRBV30; d_call: TRBD2
cdr3_aa: CASSLRGGYEQYF; clone_size: -; v_call: TRBV27; d_call: TRBD2
cdr3_aa: CATTGHVQETQYF; clone_size: -; v_call: TRBV10-3; d_call: -
cdr3_aa: CASSYGAHTDTQYF; clone_size: -; v_call: TRBV6-6; d_call: -
cdr3_aa: CSVEDKTGSPYEQYF; clone_size: few; v_call: TRBV29-1; d_call: TRBD1
cdr3_aa: CASSLGTSRYEQYF; clone_size: -; v_call: TRBV27; d_call: TRBD2
cdr3_aa: CSVPLAKPPPREFF; clone_size: -; v_call: TRBV29-1; d_call: -
cdr3_aa: CASSDFRSNYGYTF; clone_size: -; v_call: TRBV25-1; d_call: -
cdr3_aa: CASSLGAGGNTIYF; clone_size: -; v_call: TRBV5-1; d_call: -
cdr3_aa: CASSESGTNYGYTF; clone_size: -; v_call: TRBV25-1; d_call: -
cdr3_aa: CASSADRDKTRPLHF; clone_size: -; v_call: TRBV6-1; d_call: TRBD1
cdr3_aa: CASRTGSDTIYF; clone_size: -; v_call: TRBV9; d_call: -
cdr3_aa: CASSGTGGYQDF; clone_size: -; v_call: TRBV27; d_call: TRBD1
cdr3_aa: CACGLSGRAKEEQYF; clone_size: -; v_call: TRBV30; d_call: TRBD2
cdr3_aa: CASSGLAGHNEQFF; clone_size: -; v_call: TRBV6-6; d_call: TRBD2
cdr3_aa: CASRGLASYEQYF; clone_size: -; v_call: TRBV28; d_call: -
cdr3_aa: CASSSITRQPQHF; clone_size: -; v_call: TRBV11-3; d_call: -
cdr3_aa: CASSWGGVVGVDGYTF; clone_size: -; v_call: TRBV5-1; d_call: -
cdr3_aa: CASSSSPLETQYF; clone_size: -; v_call: TRBV7-9; d_call: -
cdr3_aa: CASSQAGGNTEAFF; clone_size: -; v_call: TRBV4-3; d_call: -
cdr3_aa: CSAPGDTSTDTQYF; clone_size: -; v_call: TRBV29-1; d_call: -
cdr3_aa: CASSPDRASYEQYF; clone_size: few; v_call: TRBV18; d_call: TRBD1
cdr3_aa: CASSVGGGQGRFF; clone_size: -; v_call: TRBV9; d_call: TRBD1
cdr3_aa: CASSKRTGGLHF; clone_size: few; v_call: TRBV2; d_call: TRBD1
cdr3_aa: CASSPAGGPGTGELFF; clone_size: -; v_call: TRBV7-3; d_call: TRBD2
cdr3_aa: CASSYKGWDGYTF; clone_size: -; v_call: TRBV6-5; d_call: -
cdr3_aa: CASSSQGSGSNTQYF; clone_size: -; v_call: TRBV28; d_call: TRBD2
cdr3_aa: CASSIGGTSGYNEQFF; clone_size: -; v_call: TRBV19; d_call: TRBD2
cdr3_aa: CATSRGESTDTQYF; clone_size: -; v_call: TRBV15; d_call: -
cdr3_aa: CASSDRSRNTEAFF; clone_size: -; v_call: TRBV2; d_call: -